The clone carrying this T cell receptor beta chain has a handful of counts. What it binds is unknown. These data are taken from a study of T cell repertoires in cytomegalovirus infection. Study context: Indications came from public TCR beta signatures; they pointed to CMV infection and to a matching HLA type.

A single record per CDR3 protein comes from TCRdb applying MiXCR to the reads. In the table there are some 940,000 distinct CDR3 sequences, around 31% of which are singletons. Whole-study findings and limits: In two of eight donors, the top clonotype was HLA-C-restricted CMV-specific. Identification of carriers of CMV plus the relevant HLA was performed using cumulative public TCR beta family frequency.

This sequence was found in a human donor in good health (CMV status not recorded). Some clones in this sample may be carry-over from other donors' samples. Sequencing used cultured CD8+ T cells from PBMCs, obtained from culture after CMV antigen stimulation.

CDR3 protein: CASSWGAFYEQYF. The CDR3 bases are TGTGCCAGCAGTTGGGGGGCTTTCTACGAGCAGTACTTC. The chain links TRBV5-6 to TRBJ2-7; perhaps D is TRBD1 or TRBD2 (6 bases each). Germline V lookup: CDR1 SGHDT, CDR2 YYEEEE. This CDR3 has 13 amino acids. V dropped 5 bases and J dropped 3 bases, with 12 bases sitting between them.